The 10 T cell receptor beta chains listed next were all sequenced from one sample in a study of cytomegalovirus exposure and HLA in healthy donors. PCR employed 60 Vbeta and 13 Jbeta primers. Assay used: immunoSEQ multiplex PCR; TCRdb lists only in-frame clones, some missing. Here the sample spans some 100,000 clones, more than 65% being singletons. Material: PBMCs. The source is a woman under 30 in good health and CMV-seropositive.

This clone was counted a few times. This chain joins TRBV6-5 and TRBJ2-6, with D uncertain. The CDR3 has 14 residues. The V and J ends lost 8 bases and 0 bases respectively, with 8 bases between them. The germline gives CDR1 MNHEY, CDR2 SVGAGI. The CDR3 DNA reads TGTGCCAGCCTGACATTCTCTGGGGCCAACGTCCTGACTTTC. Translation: CASLTFSGANVLTF.

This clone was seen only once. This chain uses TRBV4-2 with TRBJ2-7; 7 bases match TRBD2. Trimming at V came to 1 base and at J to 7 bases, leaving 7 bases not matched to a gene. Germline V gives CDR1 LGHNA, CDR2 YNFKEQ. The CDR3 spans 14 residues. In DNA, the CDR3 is TGTGCCAGCAGCCAAGGACGGGCGGGGGAAGAGCAGTACTTC. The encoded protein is CASSQGRAGEEQYF.

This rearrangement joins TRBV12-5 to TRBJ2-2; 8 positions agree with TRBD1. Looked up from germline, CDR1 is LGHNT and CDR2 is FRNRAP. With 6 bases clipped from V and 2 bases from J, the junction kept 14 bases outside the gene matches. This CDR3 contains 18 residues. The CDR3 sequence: CASGPGQVVGSNTGELFF. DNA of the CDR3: TGTGCTAGTGGCCCGGGACAGGTGGTGGGTAGCAACACCGGGGAGCTGTTTTTT.

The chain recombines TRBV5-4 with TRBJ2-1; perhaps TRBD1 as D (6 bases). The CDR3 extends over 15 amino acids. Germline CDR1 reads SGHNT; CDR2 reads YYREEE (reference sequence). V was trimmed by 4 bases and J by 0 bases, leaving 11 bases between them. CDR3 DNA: TGTGCCAGCAGCCTAGGGGGAAGCTCCTACAATGAGCAGTTCTTC. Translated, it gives CASSLGGSSYNEQFF.

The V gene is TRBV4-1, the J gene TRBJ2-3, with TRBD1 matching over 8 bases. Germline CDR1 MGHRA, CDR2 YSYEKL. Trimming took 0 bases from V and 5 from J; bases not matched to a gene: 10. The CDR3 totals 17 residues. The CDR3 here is CASSQDPQGALIDTQYF. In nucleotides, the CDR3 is TGCGCCAGCAGCCAAGATCCGCAGGGGGCCTTAATAGATACGCAGTATTTT.

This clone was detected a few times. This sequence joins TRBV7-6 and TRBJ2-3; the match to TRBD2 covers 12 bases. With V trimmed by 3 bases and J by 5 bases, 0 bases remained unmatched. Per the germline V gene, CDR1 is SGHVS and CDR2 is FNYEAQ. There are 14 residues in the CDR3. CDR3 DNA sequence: TGTGCCAGCAGCTTGGGACTAGCGGGAGATACGCAGTATTTT. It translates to CASSLGLAGDTQYF.

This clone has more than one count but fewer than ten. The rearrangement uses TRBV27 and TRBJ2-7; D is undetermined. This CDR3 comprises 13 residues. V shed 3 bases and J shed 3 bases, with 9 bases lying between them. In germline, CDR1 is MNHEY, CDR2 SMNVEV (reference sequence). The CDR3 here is CASSFGQNYEQYF. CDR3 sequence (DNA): TGTGCCAGCAGTTTTGGGCAGAACTACGAGCAGTACTTC.

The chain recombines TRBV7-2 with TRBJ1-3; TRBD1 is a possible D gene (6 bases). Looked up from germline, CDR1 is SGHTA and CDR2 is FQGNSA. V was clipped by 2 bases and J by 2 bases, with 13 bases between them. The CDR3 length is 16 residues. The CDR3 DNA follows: TGTGCCAGCAGCTTATCCCCTCAGGGGACTGGAAACACCATATATTTT. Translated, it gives CASSLSPQGTGNTIYF.

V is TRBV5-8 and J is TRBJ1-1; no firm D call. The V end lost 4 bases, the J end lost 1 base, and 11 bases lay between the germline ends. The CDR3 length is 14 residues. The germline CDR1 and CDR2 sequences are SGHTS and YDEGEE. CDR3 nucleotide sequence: TGTGCCAGCAGCCTCAGACTAAGGAACACTGAAGCTTTCTTT. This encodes CASSLRLRNTEAFF. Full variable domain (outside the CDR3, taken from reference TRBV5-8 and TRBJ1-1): EAGVTQSPTHLIKTRGQQATLRCSPISGHTSVYWYQQALGLGLQFLLWYDEGEERNRGNFPPRFSGRQFPNYSSELNVNALELEDSALYLCASSLRLRNTEAFFGQGTRLTVV.

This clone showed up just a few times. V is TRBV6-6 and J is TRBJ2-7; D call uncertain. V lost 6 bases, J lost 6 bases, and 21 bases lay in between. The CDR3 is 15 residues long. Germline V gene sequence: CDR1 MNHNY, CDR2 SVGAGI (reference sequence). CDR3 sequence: CASSPFPVLRGEQYF. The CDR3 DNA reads TGTGCCAGCAGCCCGTTCCCGGTCTTACGTGGCGAGCAGTACTTC.